These 32 T cell receptor beta chains came from one sample sequenced in a study of T cell repertoires in ileal Crohn's disease. TCRdb's table, derived via immunoSEQ multiplex PCR, lists solely in-frame clones and lacks some. The table shows about 3,000 clones, with 70% to 90% occurring only once. Time point specified: neoterminal ileum biopsy at postoperative endoscopy, about 6 months after surgery. What was sequenced was ileal tissue. Receptors were obtained from an adult with Crohn's disease.

This chain joins TRBV6-6 and TRBJ2-3; D is possibly TRBD1 (6 bases). The germline CDR1 and CDR2 sequences are MNHNY and SVGAGI (reference sequence). CDR3 length equals 15 residues. V lost 6 bases and J lost 0, with 13 bases in between. The CDR3 DNA sequence: TGTGCCAGCAGCAGACAGGATGCTAGCACAGATACGCAGTATTTT. This codes for CASSRQDASTDTQYF.

The rearrangement links TRBV5-6 to TRBJ2-7; a weak D match, TRBD2 (5 bases). The CDR3 loop spans 14 amino acids. Germline CDR1 is SGHDT and CDR2 is YYEEEE. Trimming cost V 5 bases and J 1 base, with 13 bases left between them. Here the CDR3 reads CASRTGTGSYEQYF. The CDR3 DNA reads as TGTGCCAGCAGGACCGGTACGGGATCCTACGAGCAGTACTTC.

This clone came up a few times. The chain joins TRBV6-1 to TRBJ2-6; no reliable D call. V shed 3 bases and J shed 3 bases, with 3 bases lying between them. The CDR3 contains 13 residues. CDR1 MNHNS and CDR2 SASEGT come from the germline V gene. The CDR3 is CASSDGGANVLTF. CDR3 in DNA: TGTGCCAGCAGTGACGGTGGGGCCAACGTCCTGACTTTC.

This clone was found a few times. The V and J genes are TRBV7-6 and TRBJ1-4, with 8 nucleotides matching TRBD1. CDR1 and CDR2 (germline): SGHVS, FNYEAQ. The CDR3 loop spans 16 amino acids. The junction had 8 bases not matched to a gene; V was cut back by 2 bases and J by 6 bases. The CDR3 sequence is CASSLSQGAMDEKLFF. In DNA form, the CDR3 reads TGTGCCAGCAGCTTATCCCAGGGGGCGATGGATGAAAAACTGTTTTTT.

The CDR3 nucleotides read TGTGCCAGCAGCCTACAACCGGGAGGGGCAGATACGCAGTATTTT. It specifies CASSLQPGGADTQYF. The genes are TRBV7-3 and TRBJ2-3; TRBD2 matches at 8 bases. The CDR3 runs 15 residues. Germline loops: CDR1 SGHTA, CDR2 FQGTGA. Unmatched junction bases numbered 8, after V lost 5 bases and J lost 4 bases.

The rearrangement links TRBV7-6 to TRBJ2-5, with TRBD1 identical over 7 bases. Germline CDR1 SGHVS, CDR2 FNYEAQ. The CDR3 extends over 15 amino acids. V lost 0 bases and J lost 4; bases outside the gene matches: 5. The CDR3 is CASSLAGSGGETQYF. DNA of the CDR3: TGTGCCAGCAGCTTAGCGGGTTCAGGGGGAGAGACCCAGTACTTC.

Notes on this clone: At one boundary the junction diverges from the germline segment, which might be a read error. The gene calls are TRBV6-1 and TRBJ1-3; 7 bases are shared with TRBD1. The CDR3 is 15 residues long. The germline V gene encodes CDR1 MNHNS and CDR2 SASEGT. The CDR3 sequence is CASRDRRTSGNTTYF. As DNA, the CDR3 is TGTGCCAGCAGGGACAGGCGAACCTCTGGAAACACCACATATTTT.

The genes are TRBV7-2 and TRBJ1-2; D gene ambiguous. Trimming left V 4 bases short and J 4 bases short, with 13 bases between. Germline V gives CDR1 SGHTA, CDR2 FQGNSA. The length of the CDR3 is 14 residues. CDR3 nucleotide sequence: TGTGCCAGCAGCTCAAAGCAACCTGGCTATGGCTACACCTTC. Its protein product is CASSSKQPGYGYTF.

The chain couples TRBV7-8 to TRBJ2-1; D not certain. The V and J ends lost 4 bases and 7 bases respectively, with 5 bases between them. The CDR3 loop spans 11 amino acids. Per germline, CDR1 SGHVS and CDR2 FQNEAQ. The CDR3 loop reads CASSSPNEQFF. DNA for the CDR3: TGTGCCAGCAGCTCGCCAAATGAGCAGTTCTTC.

The rearrangement uses TRBV9 and TRBJ2-2; a weak D match, TRBD1 (6 bases). The CDR3 extends over 16 amino acids. Germline CDR1 reads SGDLS; CDR2 reads YYNGEE. The V gene lost 2 bases and the J gene lost 2 bases, with 13 bases spanning the gap. This CDR3 reads CASSVAAGANTGELFF. CDR3 sequence (DNA): TGTGCCAGCAGCGTCGCTGCAGGGGCAAACACCGGGGAGCTGTTTTTT.

The chain couples TRBV6-5 to TRBJ2-1; D is ambiguous. Trimming pared 3 bases from V and 6 bases from J, leaving 6 bases between. There are 12 residues in the CDR3. CDR1 is MNHEY and CDR2 is SVGAGI in the germline V gene. Here the CDR3 reads CASSYGPNEQFF. The DNA of the CDR3 is TGTGCCAGCAGTTATGGTCCCAATGAGCAGTTCTTC.

This clone has a handful of counts. The chain carries TRBV7-8 and TRBJ2-1, with TRBD2 matching over 12 bases. Germline V CDR1 and CDR2: SGHVS, FQNEAQ. V lost 3 bases, J lost 3 bases, and 3 bases stayed unmatched. The CDR3 has 16 residues. CDR3 DNA: TGTGCCAGCAGCTTGGGGACTAGCGGGTTCTACAATGAGCAGTTCTTC. This gives the protein CASSLGTSGFYNEQFF.

The rearrangement uses TRBV10-3 and TRBJ2-7; 8 bases are shared with TRBD2. CDR1 is ENHRY and CDR2 is SYGVKD in the germline V gene. The V and J ends lost 0 bases and 3 bases, in that order; junction bases with no gene match: 1. The CDR3 runs 14 residues. The CDR3 DNA reads TGTGCCATCAGTGAGTCCGGGACTAGCTACGAGCAGTACTTC. This translates into CAISESGTSYEQYF.

This clone was counted once. The CDR3 sequence: CASSVVRQGRLTVNQPQHF. Written as DNA, the CDR3 is TGTGCCAGCAGCGTAGTTCGACAGGGCCGTCTCACCGTCAATCAGCCCCAGCATTTT. The V and J genes are TRBV9 and TRBJ1-5; TRBD1 aligns across 7 bases. V trimming: 0 bases; J trimming: 3 bases; junction bases outside the gene matches: 15. Germline-derived CDR1 and CDR2 are SGDLS and YYNGEE. The CDR3 length is 19 residues.

V usage is TRBV6-4 and J usage is TRBJ2-3; weak D call: TRBD2 (5 bases). This CDR3 is built from 14 residues. Trimming left V 8 bases short and J 0 bases short, with 12 bases between. The V gene's germline CDR1 is MRHNA and CDR2 SNTAGT. The CDR3 DNA reads TGTGCCAGCGCCCGGGAACCTAGCACAGATACGCAGTATTTT. Amino acid sequence: CASAREPSTDTQYF.

The genes are TRBV19 and TRBJ2-3, with 8 bases lining up with TRBD2. Germline V gene sequence: CDR1 LNHDA, CDR2 SQIVND (reference sequence). The CDR3 has 15 residues. V dropped 5 bases and J dropped 5; count of bases not matched to a gene: 9. The CDR3 here is CASSPRSGTGDTQYF. The CDR3 DNA reads as TGTGCCAGTAGTCCCCGTAGCGGGACGGGAGATACGCAGTATTTT.

The chain recombines TRBV28 with TRBJ2-7, with D uncertain. Germline values: CDR1 MDHEN, CDR2 SYDVKM. The V end was cut by 3 bases, the J end by 4 bases, with 4 bases between. The CDR3 totals 11 residues. The CDR3 DNA is TGTGCCAGCAGTTTTCAGTACGAGCAGTACTTC. Translation gives CASSFQYEQYF.

This chain uses TRBV10-3 with TRBJ2-5; 9 bases align to TRBD2. The CDR3 covers 16 residues. Germline V lookup: CDR1 ENHRY, CDR2 SYGVKD. Trimming at V came to 3 bases and at J to 5 bases, leaving 10 bases not matched to a gene. The CDR3, as DNA: TGTGCCATCAGTGACGGGGCGGGAGGGCTCGCCGAGACCCAGTACTTC. Its translation: CAISDGAGGLAETQYF.

This clone was picked up one time. The chain employs TRBV5-4 and TRBJ2-5, with 9 bases matching TRBD2. The V gene's germline CDR1 is SGHNT and CDR2 YYREEE (reference sequence). The CDR3 is 15 amino acids. The trim removed 4 bases at V and 2 bases at J, leaving 6 bases unmatched. The CDR3 protein is CASSQSSGVQETQYF. The CDR3 nucleotides are TGTGCCAGCAGCCAGTCTAGCGGGGTACAAGAGACCCAGTACTTC.

The chain recombines TRBV29-1 with TRBJ2-2, with 8 positions matching TRBD1. Germline V gene data show CDR1 as SQVTM and CDR2 as ANQGSEA. This CDR3 is built from 14 residues. V lost 4 bases, J lost 4 bases, and 5 bases stayed unmatched. The DNA of the CDR3 is TGCAGCGTTGGCAGGGGGCCAGGCACCGGGGAGCTGTTTTTT. This gives the protein CSVGRGPGTGELFF.

The V and J genes are TRBV7-9 and TRBJ1-1; D may be TRBD1 (5 bases). This CDR3 has 13 residues. The V end lost 1 base, the J end lost 7 bases, and 10 bases lay between the germline ends. The V gene's germline CDR1 is SEHNR and CDR2 FQNEAQ (reference sequence). The CDR3 coding sequence is TGTGCCAGCAGCTTAGGAACCGACAGTGAAGCTTTCTTT. Its translation is CASSLGTDSEAFF.

This chain links TRBV5-1 with TRBJ1-1, with D hard to call. The CDR3 is made up of 14 amino acids. The V gene's germline CDR1 is SGHRS and CDR2 YFSETQ. Trimming removed 4 bases from V and 1 base from J, with 11 bases in between. The CDR3 region is CASSRAGPNTEAFF. CDR3 in DNA: TGCGCCAGCAGCCGGGCAGGCCCGAACACTGAAGCTTTCTTT.

This rearrangement joins TRBV5-6 to TRBJ2-7, with TRBD2 identical over 7 bases. Germline V gene lookup returns CDR1 SGHDT and CDR2 YYEEEE. The trim removed 1 base at V and 5 bases at J, leaving 3 bases unmatched. The CDR3 has 13 amino acids. The CDR3 DNA reads as TGTGCCAGCAGCTTGAACGGGAGGAACGAGCAGTACTTC. Its translation: CASSLNGRNEQYF.

The V call is TRBV5-1, the J call TRBJ1-2; the match to TRBD1 covers 7 bases. Germline V gives CDR1 SGHRS, CDR2 YFSETQ. V shed 0 bases, J shed 1 base, and the junction held 6 bases outside the gene matches. CDR3 length: 16 amino acids. CDR3 protein: CASSLASGQLNYGYTF. The DNA of the CDR3 is TGCGCCAGCAGCTTGGCCTCGGGACAGCTTAACTATGGCTACACCTTC.

V usage is TRBV6-4 and J usage is TRBJ2-2; D possibly matches TRBD1 or TRBD2 (5 bases each). Trimming took off 5 bases at V and 0 bases at J, with 7 bases between the two ends. This CDR3 has 14 amino acids. Germline V gene data show CDR1 as MRHNA and CDR2 as SNTAGT. The CDR3 sequence: CASSPGPNTGELFF. The CDR3 DNA sequence: TGTGCCAGCAGTCCGGGGCCGAACACCGGGGAGCTGTTTTTT.

The chain has TRBV6-5 and TRBJ1-6, with no clear D. The CDR3 sequence is 13 residues long. V lost 8 bases and J lost 0, with 5 bases in between. Per germline, CDR1 MNHEY and CDR2 SVGAGI. The CDR3 reads CASGSSYNSPLHF. The CDR3 region has the DNA TGTGCCAGCGGGAGCTCCTATAATTCACCCCTCCACTTT.

The V and J genes are TRBV7-2 and TRBJ2-1; the D is unclear. Trimming stripped 1 base from V and 9 bases from J, with 10 bases between. Looked up from germline, CDR1 is SGHTA and CDR2 is FQGNSA. This CDR3 spans 13 amino acids. CDR3 nucleotide sequence: TGTGCCAGCAGCTTAGAGGTGAATGCTGAGCAGTTCTTC. It encodes CASSLEVNAEQFF.

This clone showed up just once. The rearrangement uses TRBV4-1 and TRBJ2-3, with 10 bases fitting TRBD1. The J segment lost 5 bases and the V segment lost 3 bases, leaving 8 bases of the junction unmatched. Looked up from germline, CDR1 is MGHRA and CDR2 is YSYEKL. The CDR3 extends over 16 amino acids. As DNA, the CDR3 is TGCGCCAGCAGCCACACCGACAGGGGGCAGGTAGATACGCAGTATTTT. Translation gives CASSHTDRGQVDTQYF.

V is TRBV29-1 and J is TRBJ2-5; no reliable D call. Germline V gene sequence: CDR1 SQVTM, CDR2 ANQGSEA. The CDR3 spans 10 residues. Trimming took off 4 bases at V and 4 bases at J, with 4 bases between the two ends. The DNA of the CDR3 is TGCAGCGTTGGTTTAGAGACCCAGTACTTC. Translating gives CSVGLETQYF.

The chain carries TRBV5-6 and TRBJ1-1; maybe TRBD1 (6 bases). The length of the CDR3 is 14 residues. CDR1 SGHDT and CDR2 YYEEEE come from the germline V gene. Between the trimmed V and J ends, which lost 7 bases and 0 bases, there was a span of 13 bases. CDR3 sequence: CASQMGAVNTEAFF. Here the CDR3 DNA reads TGTGCCAGCCAAATGGGGGCGGTGAACACTGAAGCTTTCTTT. The full variable domain, completed using reference TRBV5-6 and TRBJ1-1, is DAGVTQSPTHLIKTRGQQVTLRCSPKSGHDTVSWYQQALGQGPQFIFQYYEEEERQRGNFPDRFSGHQFPNYSSELNVNALLLGDSALYLCASQMGAVNTEAFFGQGTRLTVV.

This chain connects TRBV2 to TRBJ1-5; tentative D call: TRBD1 (5 bases). V was clipped by 1 base and J by 6 bases, with 13 bases between them. Germline V lookup: CDR1 SNHLY, CDR2 FYNNEI. CDR3 length: 15 amino acids. The CDR3 sequence is CASSEGGARSQPQHF. The CDR3 coding sequence is TGTGCCAGCAGTGAAGGAGGGGCAAGGTCTCAGCCCCAGCATTTT.

The rearrangement uses TRBV28 and TRBJ1-2; unclear D gene. Germline V gene data show CDR1 as MDHEN and CDR2 as SYDVKM. CDR3 length equals 11 residues. The ends were cut back, 6 bases at V and 3 bases at J, with 5 bases in the middle. The CDR3 DNA is TGTGCCAGCAGCCAGGACTATGGCTACACCTTC. Protein: CASSQDYGYTF.